The rows below give T cell receptor beta chains drawn from one sample of a study of OX40 agonist ivuxolimab in advanced cancers. TCRdb's copy holds only in-frame clones and misses some; the assay was immunoSEQ multiplex PCR. This table has approximately 160,000 clones, 90% to 95% appearing once. Specimen: CD4+ or CD8+ T cells sorted from blood, collected in a trial of the OX40 agonist ivuxolimab. Receptor source: an adult with an advanced solid tumor such as melanoma, head and neck, liver or kidney cancer. Each CDR3 is given with its conserved first and last residue. The D gene is left open where the match is weak. Expanded clones get a size class; other rows say once, few or many, or leave the size out.

d_gene: .; abundance: .; v_gene: TRBV5-5; j_gene: TRBJ2-7; CDR3aa: CASKVWGPYEQYF; CDR3nt: TGTGCCAGCAAAGTTTGGGGTCCCTACGAGCAGTACTTC
d_gene: .; abundance: once; v_gene: TRBV28; j_gene: TRBJ2-2; CDR3aa: CASSRTLSYTGELFF; CDR3nt: TGTGCCAGCAGTCGGACACTTTCCTACACCGGGGAGCTGTTTTTT
d_gene: .; abundance: once; v_gene: TRBV5-1; j_gene: TRBJ1-3; CDR3aa: CASSRGHSSGNTIYF; CDR3nt: TGCGCCAGCAGCCGGGGCCACAGCTCTGGAAACACCATATATTTT
d_gene: .; abundance: .; v_gene: TRBV18; j_gene: TRBJ2-3; CDR3aa: CASSGTTSTDTQYF; CDR3nt: TGTGCCAGCTCAGGGACAACCAGCACAGATACGCAGTATTTT
d_gene: TRBD2; abundance: .; v_gene: TRBV5-4; j_gene: TRBJ2-7; CDR3aa: CASSWRGTSGRRPYYEQYF; CDR3nt: TGTGCCAGCAGCTGGCGAGGGACTAGCGGGAGGCGTCCCTACTACGAGCAGTACTTC
d_gene: TRBD1; abundance: .; v_gene: TRBV11-2; j_gene: TRBJ2-4; CDR3aa: CASIKDGTGNIQYF; CDR3nt: TGTGCCAGCATTAAGGACGGGACAGGGAACATTCAGTACTTC
d_gene: TRBD1; abundance: .; v_gene: TRBV5-4; j_gene: TRBJ2-5; CDR3aa: CASSPKQGAETQYF; CDR3nt: TGTGCCAGCAGCCCCAAACAGGGGGCAGAGACCCAGTACTTC
d_gene: .; abundance: .; v_gene: TRBV19; j_gene: TRBJ2-2; CDR3aa: CASSTQGFGELFF; CDR3nt: TGTGCCAGTAGTACACAGGGATTCGGGGAGCTGTTTTTT
d_gene: .; abundance: .; v_gene: TRBV5-6; j_gene: TRBJ2-7; CDR3aa: CASSLARDGPYEQYF; CDR3nt: TGTGCCAGCAGCCTCGCCCGGGACGGTCCTTACGAGCAGTACTTC
d_gene: .; abundance: .; v_gene: TRBV7-2; j_gene: TRBJ2-7; CDR3aa: CASSPMNEQYF; CDR3nt: TGTGCCAGCAGCCCCATGAACGAGCAGTACTTC
d_gene: .; abundance: once; v_gene: TRBV29-1; j_gene: TRBJ2-7; CDR3aa: CSVSRSYEQYF; CDR3nt: TGCAGCGTCTCCCGCTCCTACGAGCAGTACTTC
d_gene: TRBD1; abundance: .; v_gene: TRBV7-9; j_gene: TRBJ1-2; CDR3aa: CASSLASQGVINGYTF; CDR3nt: TGTGCCAGCAGCTTAGCGAGCCAGGGGGTTATCAATGGCTACACCTTC
d_gene: .; abundance: .; v_gene: TRBV30; j_gene: TRBJ1-5; CDR3aa: CAWGRGLKGNQPQHF; CDR3nt: TGTGCCTGGGGAAGGGGTCTGAAAGGTAATCAGCCCCAGCATTTT
d_gene: .; abundance: .; v_gene: TRBV4-1; j_gene: TRBJ2-7; CDR3aa: CASSQERNSYEQYF; CDR3nt: TGCGCCAGCAGCCAAGAGCGCAACTCCTACGAGCAGTACTTC
d_gene: .; abundance: .; v_gene: TRBV5-6; j_gene: TRBJ2-2; CDR3aa: CASSDLRTSLGDTGELFF; CDR3nt: TGTGCCAGCAGTGACCTTAGAACTAGCCTGGGGGACACCGGGGAGCTGTTTTTT
d_gene: TRBD1; abundance: .; v_gene: TRBV7-2; j_gene: TRBJ2-1; CDR3aa: CASSQTGYSYNEQFF; CDR3nt: TGTGCCAGCAGCCAGACAGGGTACTCCTACAATGAGCAGTTCTTC
d_gene: TRBD1; abundance: .; v_gene: TRBV11-2; j_gene: TRBJ1-6; CDR3aa: CASSRETGFSPLHF; CDR3nt: TGTGCCAGCAGCCGGGAGACAGGGTTTTCACCCCTCCACTTT